The next 14 T cell receptor beta chains were all read from a single sample in a study of blood T cell repertoires in COVID-19. Clones were read by immunoSEQ multiplex PCR, and TCRdb kept only the in-frame ones, dropping some. The sample includes more than 150,000 clones, approximately 80% seen only once; the top ten take about an eighth. The specimen was PBMCs or T cells enriched from blood (not recorded which). The source of these receptors is a woman aged 60 to 75 who had recovered from COVID-19.

This clone has only one observation. The chain joins TRBV28 to TRBJ1-5; D is uncertain. V was cut by 7 bases and J by 4 bases, with 17 bases left in between. Germline CDR1 reads MDHEN; CDR2 reads SYDVKM. The CDR3 sequence is 15 residues long. The CDR3 loop is CASNLPLGGNQPQHF. CDR3 coding DNA: TGTGCCAGCAACCTTCCCTTGGGAGGGAATCAGCCCCAGCATTTT.

The DNA for the CDR3 is TGTGCCAGCAGCTTGGACAGCGGGGCTAACTATGGCTACACCTTC. It codes for CASSLDSGANYGYTF. The rearrangement links TRBV5-4 to TRBJ1-2, with unresolved D. Germline-derived CDR1 and CDR2 are SGHNT and YYREEE (reference sequence). CDR3 length: 15 amino acids. Trimming removed 0 bases at V and 0 bases at J, with 9 bases between.

The chain carries TRBV9 and TRBJ2-7; 9 positions match TRBD2. From germline, CDR1 is SGDLS and CDR2 YYNGEE. V was clipped by 0 bases and J by 4 bases; unmatched bases: 5. The CDR3 contains 15 residues. The CDR3 sequence: CASSVGSSGVYEQYF. The CDR3 nucleotides read TGTGCCAGCAGCGTAGGTTCTAGCGGGGTTTACGAGCAGTACTTC.

The table lists this clone with a count of one. J is TRBJ1-4 and V is TRBV9; 9 bases agree with TRBD1. The CDR3 has 14 residues. CDR1 and CDR2 from the germline V gene are SGDLS and YYNGEE. Trimming took 3 bases from V and 7 from J; bases not matched to a gene: 4. Here the CDR3 reads CASSDTGGGEKLFF. CDR3 DNA: TGTGCCAGCAGCGATACAGGGGGCGGTGAAAAACTGTTTTTT.

The rearrangement uses TRBV30 and TRBJ1-2; no clear D gene. Between the trimmed V and J ends, which lost 5 bases and 2 bases, there was a span of 15 bases. This CDR3 comprises 14 residues. Germline V gives CDR1 GTSNPN, CDR2 SVGIG (reference sequence). DNA of the CDR3: TGTGCCTGGGTAGCCCCTCCTGGGAACTATGGCTACACCTTC. Encoded protein: CAWVAPPGNYGYTF.

The chain recombines TRBV11-1 with TRBJ1-6; no clear D gene. This CDR3 contains 15 residues. Trimming shortened V by 1 base and J by 7 bases, and 11 bases separated the two germline ends. Germline V gives CDR1 SGHAT, CDR2 FQDESV (reference sequence). CDR3 region: CASSLGGRSNSPLHF. The CDR3 DNA reads TGTGCCAGCAGCTTAGGCGGCAGAAGCAATTCACCCCTCCACTTT.

The genes are TRBV21-1 and TRBJ2-6; the D call in the table, TRBD1, was not verified against the DNA. TRBV21-1 is tagged as a pseudogene. This CDR3 has 21 amino acids. Here the CDR3 DNA reads TGTGCCAGCAGCAACCACAACCTCGACAGGGACACCCACCCTGGGGCCAACGTCCTGACTTTC. The encoded protein is CASSNHNLDRDTHPGANVLTF.

The rearrangement uses TRBV24-1 and TRBJ2-3; unclear D gene. There are 13 residues in the CDR3. Trimming took off 5 bases at V and 0 bases at J, with 5 bases between the two ends. Germline values: CDR1 KGHDR, CDR2 SFDVKD. CDR3 amino acids: CATSGPSTDTQYF. The CDR3 DNA reads as TGTGCCACCAGTGGGCCAAGCACAGATACGCAGTATTTT.

The chain has TRBV30 and TRBJ2-1; D perhaps matches TRBD2 (6 bases). This CDR3 is built from 14 residues. CDR1 is GTSNPN, CDR2 SVGIG, per germline (reference sequence). Trimming removed 4 bases at V and 2 bases at J, with 12 bases between. CDR3 sequence (DNA): TGTGCCTGGATGCCGGGAGTGCCCTACAATGAGCAGTTCTTC. It specifies CAWMPGVPYNEQFF.

V usage is TRBV10-3 and J usage is TRBJ1-2; weak D call: TRBD1 (6 bases). This CDR3 contains 13 residues. Trimming cost V 3 bases and J 5 bases, with 10 bases left between them. Germline values: CDR1 ENHRY, CDR2 SYGVKD. The DNA for the CDR3 is TGTGCCATCAGTGAAGACAGGTGGTATGGCTACACCTTC. It translates to CAISEDRWYGYTF.

The V and J genes are TRBV6-5 and TRBJ1-2; the D gene is possibly TRBD1 (6 bases). The CDR3 extends over 15 amino acids. CDR1 is MNHEY, CDR2 SVGAGI, per germline. V lost 6 bases and J lost 4, with 18 bases in between. DNA of the CDR3: TGTGCCAGCAGCCTTTTCCCCGACAGGCTCTATGGCTACACCTTC. Translation: CASSLFPDRLYGYTF.

The rearrangement joins TRBV19 to TRBJ2-3, with D unclear. This CDR3 is 18 amino acids long. Germline CDR1 LNHDA, CDR2 SQIVND (reference sequence). V dropped 5 bases and J dropped 2 bases, with 23 bases sitting between them. The CDR3 reads CASSEAAFGTHYTDTQYF. The CDR3 DNA is TGTGCCAGTAGTGAGGCAGCGTTTGGCACACACTACACAGATACGCAGTATTTT.

This clone was seen a few times. This rearrangement joins TRBV3-1 (or the pseudogene TRBV3-2) to TRBJ2-3; no clear D. The CDR3 sequence is 14 residues long. V lost 0 bases, J lost 3 bases, and 7 bases lay in between. CDR1 LGHDT and CDR2 YNNKEL come from the germline V gene (reference sequence). CDR3 sequence (DNA): TGTGCCAGCAGCCAAGACCCAGAAACAGATACGCAGTATTTT. It codes for CASSQDPETDTQYF.

This clone has just a few counts. The chain has TRBV3-1 (or the pseudogene TRBV3-2) and TRBJ2-7; 9 nucleotides align to TRBD2. After removal of 0 bases from V and 1 base from J, the junction contained 1 base not matched to a gene. Germline V gene sequence: CDR1 LGHDT, CDR2 YNNKEL (reference sequence). This CDR3 region has 15 residues. The chain's CDR3 is CASSQELAGSYEQYF. The CDR3 nucleotides read TGTGCCAGCAGCCAAGAACTAGCGGGTTCCTACGAGCAGTACTTC.